Given below is one TCR beta chain in context. Its cognate antigen is unknown. Within the CD8+ T cell compartment, naive cells were CD45RO-CCR7+CD27+CD95-. This entry is derived from a study of CXCR3-negative and CXCR3-positive naive CD8 T cells. General observations from the study: Surface CD5 looked about the same in the naive subsets, so the authors worked out TCR strength from TRB CDR3 properties. CXCR3-negative naive cells had less hydrophobic TRB CDR3s than did CXCR3-positive naive cells. Both naive subsets had comparably high diversity; memory CD8+ cells much lower.

The CDR3 spans 15 residues. Germline V gives CDR1 MNHEY, CDR2 SVGEGT. UMI-labeled 5' RACE yielded the TRB cDNA libraries. TCRdb processed the 5' RACE reads again and assigns one entry to each CDR3 protein, with no DNA. Here the sample table reports 49,000 or so distinct CDR3 sequences. The V gene is TRBV6-2 or TRBV6-3, the J gene TRBJ1-6; TCRdb picks TRBD1, but there is no DNA to check that call. The sequence derives from a human donor in good health. Some clones in this sample may be carry-over from other donors' samples. Specimen: naive CXCR3+ CD8+ T cells from blood. Subset defined: CD45RO-CCR7+CD27+CD95- naive CD8+ T cells expressing CXCR3 (TNR3+). The CDR3 sequence is CASSQSDRVSSPLHF.